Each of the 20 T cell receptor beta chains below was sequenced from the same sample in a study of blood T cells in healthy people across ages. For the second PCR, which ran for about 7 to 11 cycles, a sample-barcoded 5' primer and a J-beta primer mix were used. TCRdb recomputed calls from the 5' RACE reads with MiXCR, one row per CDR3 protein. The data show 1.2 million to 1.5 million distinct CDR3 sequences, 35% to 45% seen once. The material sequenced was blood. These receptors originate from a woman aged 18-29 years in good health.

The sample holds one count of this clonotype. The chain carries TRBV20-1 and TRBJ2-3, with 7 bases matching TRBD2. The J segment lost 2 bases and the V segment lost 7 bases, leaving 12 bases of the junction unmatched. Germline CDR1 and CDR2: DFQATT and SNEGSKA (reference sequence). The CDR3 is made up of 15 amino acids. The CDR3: CSVAGWGGFTDTQYF. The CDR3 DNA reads TGCAGTGTTGCCGGCTGGGGGGGGTTCACAGATACGCAGTATTTT.

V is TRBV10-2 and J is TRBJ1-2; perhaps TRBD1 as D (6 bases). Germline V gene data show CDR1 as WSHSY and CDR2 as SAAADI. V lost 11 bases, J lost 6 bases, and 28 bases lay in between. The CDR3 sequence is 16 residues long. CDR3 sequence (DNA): TGCGCCTGTGGTGGGGGGGCAGGGGAGCCTCGCGATGGCTACACCTTC. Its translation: CACGGGAGEPRDGYTF.

The CDR3 sequence is CASSQERGLAGVGLRNEQFF. CDR3 in DNA: TGTGCCAGCAGCCAAGAAAGGGGCCTAGCGGGGGTGGGGTTGCGGAATGAGCAGTTCTTC. This rearrangement joins TRBV14 to TRBJ2-1; 10 nucleotides line up with TRBD2. Losses at the gene ends were 0 bases for V and 7 bases for J; bases not matched to a gene: 18. Germline loops: CDR1 SGHDN, CDR2 FVKESK. The CDR3 totals 20 residues.

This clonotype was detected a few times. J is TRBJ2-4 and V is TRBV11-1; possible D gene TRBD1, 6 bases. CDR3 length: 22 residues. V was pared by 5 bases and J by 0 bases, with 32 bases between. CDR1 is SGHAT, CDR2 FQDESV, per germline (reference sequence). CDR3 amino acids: CASSPDAQARISGHLAKNIQYF. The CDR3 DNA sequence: TGTGCCAGCAGCCCGGACGCGCAGGCTAGGATTTCGGGACACCTAGCCAAAAACATTCAGTACTTC.

The CDR3 is CASRPHPGGADEKLFF. The CDR3, as DNA: TGTGCCAGCAGACCACATCCAGGGGGCGCGGATGAAAAACTGTTTTTT. The V gene is TRBV6-5, the J gene TRBJ1-4; TRBD1 matches 8 bases. The CDR3 sequence is 16 residues long. Looked up from germline, CDR1 is MNHEY and CDR2 is SVGAGI. The V and J ends lost 6 bases and 6 bases, in that order; junction bases with no gene match: 12.

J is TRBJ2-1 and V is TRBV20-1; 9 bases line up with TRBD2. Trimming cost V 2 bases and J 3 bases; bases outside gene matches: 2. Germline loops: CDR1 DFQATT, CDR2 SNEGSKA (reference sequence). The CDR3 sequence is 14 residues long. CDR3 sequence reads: CSARWRGGYNEQFF. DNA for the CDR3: TGCAGTGCTAGATGGCGGGGGGGCTACAATGAGCAGTTCTTC.

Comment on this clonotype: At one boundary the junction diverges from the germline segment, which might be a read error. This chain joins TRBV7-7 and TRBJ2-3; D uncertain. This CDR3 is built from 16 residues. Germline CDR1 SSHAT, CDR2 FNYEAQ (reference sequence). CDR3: CASSPGGVGLTDTQYF. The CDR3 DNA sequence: TGTGCTAGCAGCCCGGGTGGGGTCGGCTTAACAGATACGCAGTATTTT.

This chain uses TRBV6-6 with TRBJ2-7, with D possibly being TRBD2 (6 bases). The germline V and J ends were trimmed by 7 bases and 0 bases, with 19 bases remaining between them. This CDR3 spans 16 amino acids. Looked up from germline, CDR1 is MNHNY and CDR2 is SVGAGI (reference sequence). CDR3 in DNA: TGTGCCAGCACCGGCCGCATCAGCGGGCCCTCCTACGAGCAGTACTTC. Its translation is CASTGRISGPSYEQYF.

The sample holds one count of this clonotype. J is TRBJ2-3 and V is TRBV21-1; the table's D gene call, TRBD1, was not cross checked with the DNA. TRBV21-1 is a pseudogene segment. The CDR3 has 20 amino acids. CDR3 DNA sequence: TGTGCCAGCTTCCGAGTACGTGGGCGGGACCCAGGGACAGGGCGAGATACGCAGTATTTT. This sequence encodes CASFRVRGRDPGTGRDTQYF.

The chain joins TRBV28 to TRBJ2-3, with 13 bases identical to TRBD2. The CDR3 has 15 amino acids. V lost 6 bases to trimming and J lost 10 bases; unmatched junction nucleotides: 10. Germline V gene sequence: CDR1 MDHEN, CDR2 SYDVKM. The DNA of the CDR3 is TGTGCCAGCAGAGACGGACTAGCGGGAGTTGATCCGCAGTATTTT. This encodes CASRDGLAGVDPQYF.

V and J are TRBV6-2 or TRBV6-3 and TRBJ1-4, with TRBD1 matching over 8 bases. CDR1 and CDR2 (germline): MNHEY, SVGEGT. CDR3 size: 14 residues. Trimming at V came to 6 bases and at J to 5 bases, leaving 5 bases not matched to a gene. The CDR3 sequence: CASRTDRENEKLFF. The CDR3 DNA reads TGTGCCAGCAGGACGGACAGGGAGAATGAAAAACTGTTTTTT.

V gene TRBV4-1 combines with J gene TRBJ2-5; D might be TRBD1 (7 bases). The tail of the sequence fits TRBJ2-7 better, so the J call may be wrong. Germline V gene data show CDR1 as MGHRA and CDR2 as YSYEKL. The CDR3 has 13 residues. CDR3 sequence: CASGSGGNYEQYF. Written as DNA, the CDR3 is TGCGCCAGCGGGTCAGGGGGGAACTACGAGCAGTACTTC.

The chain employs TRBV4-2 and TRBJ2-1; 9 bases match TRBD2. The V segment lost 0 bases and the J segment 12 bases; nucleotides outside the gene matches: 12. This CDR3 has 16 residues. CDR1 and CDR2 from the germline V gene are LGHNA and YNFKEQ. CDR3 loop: CASSQELRGGEFRQFF. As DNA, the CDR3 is TGTGCCAGCAGCCAAGAGTTACGCGGGGGGGAATTTCGGCAGTTCTTC.

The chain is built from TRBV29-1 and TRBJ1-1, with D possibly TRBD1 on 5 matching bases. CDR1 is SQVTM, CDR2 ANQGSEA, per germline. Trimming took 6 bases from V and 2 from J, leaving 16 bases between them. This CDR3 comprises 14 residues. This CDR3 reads CSVDKTDINTEAFF. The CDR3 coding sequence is TGCAGCGTCGACAAGACAGATATTAACACTGAAGCTTTCTTT.

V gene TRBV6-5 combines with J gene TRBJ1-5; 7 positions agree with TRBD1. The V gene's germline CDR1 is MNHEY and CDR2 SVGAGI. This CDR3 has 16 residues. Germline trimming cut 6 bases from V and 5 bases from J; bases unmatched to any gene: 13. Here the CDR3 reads CASRSIPTGTDQPQHF. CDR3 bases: TGTGCCAGCAGATCCATACCGACAGGGACCGATCAGCCCCAGCATTTT.

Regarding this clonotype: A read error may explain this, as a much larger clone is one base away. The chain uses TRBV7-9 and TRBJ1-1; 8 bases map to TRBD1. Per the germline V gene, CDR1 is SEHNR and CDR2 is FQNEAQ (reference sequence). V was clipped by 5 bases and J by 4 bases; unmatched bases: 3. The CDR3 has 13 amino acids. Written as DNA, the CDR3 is TGTGCCAGCAGCATGGGACAGGCCACTGAAGCTTTCTTT. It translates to CASSMGQATEAFF.

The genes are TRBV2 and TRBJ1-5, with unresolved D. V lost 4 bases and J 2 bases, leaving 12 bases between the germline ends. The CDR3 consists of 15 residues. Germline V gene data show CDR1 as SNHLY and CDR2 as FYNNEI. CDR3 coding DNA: TGTGCCAGCAGTGTGACCCCGCGGGGCAATCAGCCCCAGCATTTT. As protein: CASSVTPRGNQPQHF.

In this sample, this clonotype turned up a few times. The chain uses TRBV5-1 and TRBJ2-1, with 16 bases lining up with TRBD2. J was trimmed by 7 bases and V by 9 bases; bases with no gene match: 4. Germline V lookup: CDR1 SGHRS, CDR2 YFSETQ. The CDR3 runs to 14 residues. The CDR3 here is CATKGLAGGNEQFF. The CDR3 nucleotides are TGCGCCACCAAGGGACTAGCGGGAGGGAATGAGCAGTTCTTC.

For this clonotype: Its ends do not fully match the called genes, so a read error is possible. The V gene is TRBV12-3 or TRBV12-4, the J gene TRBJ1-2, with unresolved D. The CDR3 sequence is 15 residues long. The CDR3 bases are TGTGCCAGCAGTTCCCCCCCCTCCGGGGTGAGTGGCAACACCTTC. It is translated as CASSSPPSGVSGNTF.

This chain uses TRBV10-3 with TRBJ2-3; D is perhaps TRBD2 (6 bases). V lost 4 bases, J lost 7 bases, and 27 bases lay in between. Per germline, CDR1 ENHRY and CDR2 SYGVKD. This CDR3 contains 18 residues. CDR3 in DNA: TGTGCCATCAGTGTTGGAGTCGGCGGGGAAGCAGCAGGGTATACGCAGTATTTT. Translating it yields CAISVGVGGEAAGYTQYF.